This T cell receptor beta chain came from a study of technical replicates of blood from a handful of donors (dated by TCRdb to the late 2010s). Details on this clone: Its antigen has not been determined. The record has no base qualities; no much larger clone is one base away.

Library creation used the immunoSEQ multiplex PCR assay. TCRdb obtained this table from immuneACCESS and retained in-frame rearrangements with V and J assigned. These tables miss some clones; where compared with another copy, unresolved V genes account for less than half of the shortfall, and the remainder is unexplained. The sample includes 50,000 to 70,000 clones, with approximately 86% observed a single time. The top ten clones comprise approximately 4.7% of the sample. Spanning cysteine to phenylalanine, the CDR3 consists of 19 amino acids. The only DNA kept is the CDR3, 57 bases in frame from the first base. As encoded in the germline V gene (reference sequence), CDR1 is MNHEY while CDR2 is SMNVEV. V lost 2 bases and J lost 3 bases; the stretch between them is 23 bases long.

The sample was PBMCs. The chain was built from TRBV27 and TRBJ1-3; TRBD1 might be the D gene, on 5 matching bases. This receptor was identified in a human donor in good health. Some clones in this sample may be carry-over from other donors' samples. The CDR3 region: CASSLRRESDTTLGNTIYF. The DNA reads as follows: TGTGCCAGCAGTTTAAGGCGGGAGTCGGACACGACGCTTGGAAACACCATATATTTT.